The source of this T cell receptor beta chain is a study of cytomegalovirus exposure and HLA in healthy donors. Findings of the study overall: It was reported in a later analysis that an Asian-associated ancestry cluster showed fewer N-insertions than the roughly 670-donor mean. An analysis that came later showed most CMV-associated TCR beta chains appearing HLA-restricted. Common viral pathogens (according to a later analysis) appeared linked to several of the most significant clusters. Sequencing probably produced one cluster of sequence variants that were highly shared.

A note on this clone: As yet, its antigen is unknown.

Trimming took 1 base from V and 2 from J, leaving 12 bases between them. Looked up from germline, CDR1 is MGHRA and CDR2 is YSYEKL. The length of the CDR3 is 16 residues. It was with 60 Vbeta and 13 Jbeta primers that the PCR ran. Method: immunoSEQ multiplex PCR; TCRdb's copy keeps in-frame clones and lacks some. The sample contains 160,000 or so clones, roughly 80% of which appear only once. The clonotype originates from a male donor in good health and CMV-seronegative. What was sequenced was PBMCs. V and J are TRBV4-1 and TRBJ1-3; D not resolved. The CDR3 sequence is CASSQVGREAGNTIYF. For the CDR3, the DNA is TGCGCCAGCAGCCAAGTGGGGAGGGAAGCTGGAAACACCATATATTTT.